The 17 T cell receptor beta chains reported below all come from one sample, sequenced in a study of blood T cell repertoires in COVID-19. Clones were read by immunoSEQ multiplex PCR, and TCRdb kept only the in-frame ones, dropping some. The sample has around 45,000 clones, 75% to 85% seen once; the top ten hold roughly 8%. The sequenced sample consisted of peripheral blood. The receptors here all came from a man older than 75 in a cohort sampled during active COVID-19.

The chain joins TRBV4-2 to TRBJ2-2; D might be TRBD2 (5 bases). V was pared by 5 bases and J by 1 base, with 11 bases between. Germline V gene lookup returns CDR1 LGHNA and CDR2 YNFKEQ. The CDR3 is made up of 15 amino acids. This chain's CDR3 is CASSGGSWNTGELFF. CDR3 nucleotide sequence: TGTGCCAGCAGCGGAGGTAGCTGGAACACCGGGGAGCTGTTTTTT.

The CDR3 bases are TGTGCCAGCAGTACTACCGGGACAGGGAATGGCGGGGAGCTGTTTTTT. Encoded protein: CASSTTGTGNGGELFF. V is TRBV28 and J is TRBJ2-2, with TRBD1 identical over 9 bases. Germline-derived CDR1 and CDR2 are MDHEN and SYDVKM. The CDR3 is 16 residues long. V shed 5 bases and J 7 bases; nucleotides not matched to a gene: 11. Based on the CDR3 plus reference TRBV28 and TRBJ2-2, the full variable domain is DVKVTQSSRYLVKRTGEKVFLECVQDMDHENMFWYRQDPGLGLRLIYFSYDVKMKEKGDIPEGYSVSREKKERFSLILESASTNQTSMYLCASSTTGTGNGGELFFGEGSRLTVL.

The CDR3 DNA sequence: TGTGCCATCAGTGAGTCAGCGGCAGATACGCAGTATTTT. As protein: CAISESAADTQYF. The chain combines TRBV10-3 with TRBJ2-3; D might be TRBD2 (5 bases). There are 13 residues in the CDR3. The germline gives CDR1 ENHRY, CDR2 SYGVKD. Trimming took off 0 bases at V and 4 bases at J, with 5 bases between the two ends.

V is TRBV19 and J is TRBJ1-4, with D hard to call. The ends were cut back, 1 base at V and 5 bases at J, with 20 bases in the middle. Germline V gene data show CDR1 as LNHDA and CDR2 as SQIVND (reference sequence). The CDR3 consists of 18 residues. Written as DNA, the CDR3 is TGTGCCAGTAGTATAGGCGGCAGAACAAATCGGGTAAATGAAAAACTGTTTTTT. Amino acid sequence: CASSIGGRTNRVNEKLFF.

The chain uses TRBV5-1 and TRBJ2-3, with a possible D match to TRBD2 (5 bases). V lost 0 bases and J 3 bases, leaving 5 bases between the germline ends. CDR3 length: 13 amino acids. Germline values: CDR1 SGHRS, CDR2 YFSETQ. The CDR3 DNA reads as TGCGCCAGCAGCTTGGGCGGGACAGATACGCAGTATTTT. It specifies CASSLGGTDTQYF.

V and J are TRBV5-4 and TRBJ1-2; a weak D match, TRBD1 (6 bases). Per germline, CDR1 SGHNT and CDR2 YYREEE (reference sequence). Trimming removed 4 bases from V and 1 base from J, with 17 bases in between. The CDR3 is 16 amino acids. Here the CDR3 DNA reads TGTGCCAGCAGCCCTGAAGCTACCAGGGGTAACTATGGCTACACCTTC. Encoded protein: CASSPEATRGNYGYTF.

Only one count was recorded for this clone. V usage is TRBV28 and J usage is TRBJ2-7, with D uncertain. This CDR3 spans 15 amino acids. Germline V gene lookup returns CDR1 MDHEN and CDR2 SYDVKM. V lost 6 bases and J 2 bases, leaving 17 bases between the germline ends. CDR3 loop: CASRTLRRRTYEQYF. The CDR3 DNA sequence: TGTGCCAGCAGAACCCTACGTAGGAGAACCTACGAGCAGTACTTC.

The chain uses TRBV27 and TRBJ2-5; 14 bases line up with TRBD2. CDR3 size: 15 residues. V dropped 6 bases and J dropped 7; count of bases not matched to a gene: 7. The germline V gene encodes CDR1 MNHEY and CDR2 SMNVEV (reference sequence). Here the CDR3 reads CASRATSGRGGTQYF. The CDR3 DNA reads TGTGCCAGCAGAGCGACTAGCGGGAGGGGCGGGACCCAGTACTTC.

The V and J genes are TRBV2 and TRBJ1-1, with D hard to call. Trimming stripped 5 bases from V and 1 base from J, with 14 bases between. CDR1 is SNHLY and CDR2 is FYNNEI in the germline V gene. The length of the CDR3 is 15 residues. CDR3 nucleotide sequence: TGTGCCAGCAGTTTCGCAACAGCCGGGAACACTGAAGCTTTCTTT. It specifies CASSFATAGNTEAFF.

J is TRBJ2-7 and V is TRBV4-3; D may be TRBD1 (6 bases). CDR1 LGHNA and CDR2 YSLEER come from the germline V gene. This CDR3 contains 15 residues. Deletions cut 2 bases from V and 5 bases from J, with 16 bases between. CDR3 sequence: CASSQKTGTHHEQYF. Written as DNA, the CDR3 is TGCGCCAGCAGCCAAAAAACCGGGACACATCACGAGCAGTACTTC.

This clone occurred a few times. The chain employs TRBV7-3 and TRBJ2-7; 11 nucleotides line up with TRBD1. Per the germline V gene, CDR1 is SGHTA and CDR2 is FQGTGA. The CDR3 is made up of 15 amino acids. Trimming removed 5 bases from V and 4 bases from J; junction bases left unmatched: 7. The CDR3 protein is CASSPGTGGTYEQYF. CDR3 DNA: TGTGCCAGCAGCCCAGGGACAGGGGGGACTTACGAGCAGTACTTC.

This clone turned up a few times. The chain employs TRBV5-1 and TRBJ1-6, with a possible D match to TRBD1 (6 bases). Germline loops: CDR1 SGHRS, CDR2 YFSETQ. The CDR3 runs to 15 residues. Between the trimmed V and J ends, which lost 2 bases and 6 bases, there was a span of 12 bases. CDR3 DNA: TGCGCCAGCAGCTTCGACAGGCCGTCTAATTCACCCCTCCACTTT. Translating gives CASSFDRPSNSPLHF.

The chain joins TRBV7-2 to TRBJ2-6, with 7 bases lining up with TRBD1. The ends lost 3 bases at V and 0 bases at J; junction bases unmatched: 5. CDR3 size: 17 residues. The germline gives CDR1 SGHTA, CDR2 FQGNSA. The CDR3: CASSFTGAASGANVLTF. In DNA, the CDR3 is TGTGCCAGCAGCTTCACAGGGGCGGCCTCTGGGGCCAACGTCCTGACTTTC. Full variable domain (outside the CDR3, taken from reference TRBV7-2 and TRBJ2-6): GAGVSQSPSNKVTEKGKDVELRCDPISGHTALYWYRQSLGQGLEFLIYFQGNSAPDKSGLPSDRFSAERTGGSVSTLTIQRTQQEDSAVYLCASSFTGAASGANVLTFGAGSRLTVL.

This clone appeared a few times. V is TRBV29-1 and J is TRBJ2-3; 8 bases fit TRBD2. Germline values: CDR1 SQVTM, CDR2 ANQGSEA. The CDR3 totals 13 residues. The ends lost 7 bases at V and 0 bases at J; junction bases unmatched: 3. The DNA for the CDR3 is TGCAGCGGCCGGGGGGGCAGCACAGATACGCAGTATTTT. Protein product: CSGRGGSTDTQYF.

The chain has TRBV6-2 or TRBV6-3 and TRBJ1-5; no firm D call. CDR3 length equals 13 residues. CDR1 and CDR2 from the germline V gene are MNHEY and SVGEGT. V was cut by 6 bases and J by 4 bases, with 10 bases left in between. CDR3 DNA: TGTGCCAGCAGCCGACTGAGTAATCAGCCCCAGCATTTT. It is translated as CASSRLSNQPQHF.

This chain's CDR3 is CASDRDSYEQYF. CDR3 in DNA: TGTGCCAGCGACCGGGACAGCTACGAGCAGTACTTC. The chain recombines TRBV2 with TRBJ2-7, with 7 nucleotides matching TRBD1. The length of the CDR3 is 12 residues. Germline CDR1 reads SNHLY; CDR2 reads FYNNEI. Germline trimming cut 8 bases from V and 3 bases from J; bases unmatched to any gene: 4.

The chain is built from TRBV27 and TRBJ2-2, with D perhaps TRBD2 (6 bases). The CDR3 consists of 16 residues. Trimming shortened V by 6 bases and J by 2 bases, and 16 bases separated the two germline ends. Germline V gene data show CDR1 as MNHEY and CDR2 as SMNVEV (reference sequence). CDR3 nucleotides: TGTGCCAGCAGAAGTGGTTGGGGACTTAACACCGGGGAGCTGTTTTTT. This translates into CASRSGWGLNTGELFF.